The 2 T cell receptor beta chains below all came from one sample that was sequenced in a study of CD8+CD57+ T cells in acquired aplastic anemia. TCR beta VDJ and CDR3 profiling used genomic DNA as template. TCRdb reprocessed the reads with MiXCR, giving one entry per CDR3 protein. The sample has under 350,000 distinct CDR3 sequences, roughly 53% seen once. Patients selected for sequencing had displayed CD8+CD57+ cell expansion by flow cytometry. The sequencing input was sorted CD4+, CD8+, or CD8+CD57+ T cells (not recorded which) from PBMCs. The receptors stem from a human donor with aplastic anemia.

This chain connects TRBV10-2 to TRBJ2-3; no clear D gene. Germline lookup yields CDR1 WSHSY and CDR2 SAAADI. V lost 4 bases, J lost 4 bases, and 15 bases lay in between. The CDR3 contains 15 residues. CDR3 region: CASSGIAAPSDTQYF. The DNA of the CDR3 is TGCGCCAGCAGTGGGATAGCAGCCCCTTCAGATACGCAGTATTTT.

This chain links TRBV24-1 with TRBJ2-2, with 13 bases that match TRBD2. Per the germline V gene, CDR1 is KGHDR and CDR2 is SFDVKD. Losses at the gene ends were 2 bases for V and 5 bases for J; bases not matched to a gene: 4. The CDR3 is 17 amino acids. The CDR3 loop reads CATSDWGTSGTTGELFF. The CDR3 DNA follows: TGTGCCACCAGTGATTGGGGGACTAGCGGGACTACCGGGGAGCTGTTTTTT.